This entry describes one T cell receptor (beta chain). PCR was performed using 60 Vbeta and 13 Jbeta primers. Produced via immunoSEQ multiplex PCR; TCRdb's table is partial and in-frame only. The data hold roughly 180,000 clones, with roughly 80% observed a single time. This sample is part of a study of cytomegalovirus exposure and HLA in healthy donors. V was shortened by 0 bases and J by 4 bases, with 9 bases between the two germline ends. Germline CDR1 reads LNHNV; CDR2 reads YYDKDF (reference sequence). The CDR3 extends over 14 amino acids. The clonotype comes from a female donor in good health and CMV-seronegative. Sample: PBMCs. The rearrangement links TRBV15 to TRBJ1-2; D gene uncertain. The CDR3 nucleotides are TGTGCCACCAGCAGAGAATCCTACGGCTATGGCTACACCTTC. It yields the protein CATSRESYGYGYTF.